The source of this T cell receptor beta chain is a study of T cells in narcolepsy. The repertoire was sequenced with immunoSEQ multiplex PCR; TCRdb's copy has only in-frame clones and lacks some. The sample shows approximately 25,000 clones, about 60% of them seen only once. About this clone: Its specificity is unknown.

Trimming took 3 bases from V and 10 from J, leaving 13 bases between them. Germline CDR1 and CDR2: SGHTA and FQGTGA. The CDR3 runs to 13 residues. Study findings and constraints: Healthy controls reportedly lacked the autoreactive clonotypes serially found in patients' blood. HCRT-specific and TRIB2-specific autoreactive clonotypes appeared among same-patient CSF and blood CD4+ clonotypes. No autoreactive T cell clone sequences appeared in some memory CD4+ repertoires.

The receptor was isolated from a human donor in good health. Sequencing used memory (CD45RA-) CD4+ T cells from blood. The chain carries TRBV7-3 and TRBJ2-1; D call uncertain. CDR3 residues: CASSFATTSEQFF. The CDR3 region has the DNA TGTGCCAGCAGCTTCGCGACAACATCAGAGCAGTTCTTC.